This T cell receptor beta chain was documented in a study of cytomegalovirus exposure and HLA in healthy donors. There are 14 residues in the CDR3. Germline V gives CDR1 MNHEY, CDR2 SVGAGI. The PCR ran on 60 Vbeta and 13 Jbeta primers. Profiled with immunoSEQ multiplex PCR; TCRdb holds only in-frame clones, not every one. Counted here are tens of thousands of clones, approximately 70% occurring once; the ten biggest clones make up 5.4%. This receptor was taken from a man aged 50 to 60 in good health and CMV-seronegative. The sample comprised PBMCs. The chain uses TRBV6-5 and TRBJ2-5; tentatively, D is TRBD2 (5 bases). The J call could be wrong; TRBJ2-7 is a better fit for the DNA end. Here the CDR3 DNA reads TGTGCCAGCAGTGAGACGGGGATGCCCTACGAGCAGTACTTC. It is translated as CASSETGMPYEQYF.